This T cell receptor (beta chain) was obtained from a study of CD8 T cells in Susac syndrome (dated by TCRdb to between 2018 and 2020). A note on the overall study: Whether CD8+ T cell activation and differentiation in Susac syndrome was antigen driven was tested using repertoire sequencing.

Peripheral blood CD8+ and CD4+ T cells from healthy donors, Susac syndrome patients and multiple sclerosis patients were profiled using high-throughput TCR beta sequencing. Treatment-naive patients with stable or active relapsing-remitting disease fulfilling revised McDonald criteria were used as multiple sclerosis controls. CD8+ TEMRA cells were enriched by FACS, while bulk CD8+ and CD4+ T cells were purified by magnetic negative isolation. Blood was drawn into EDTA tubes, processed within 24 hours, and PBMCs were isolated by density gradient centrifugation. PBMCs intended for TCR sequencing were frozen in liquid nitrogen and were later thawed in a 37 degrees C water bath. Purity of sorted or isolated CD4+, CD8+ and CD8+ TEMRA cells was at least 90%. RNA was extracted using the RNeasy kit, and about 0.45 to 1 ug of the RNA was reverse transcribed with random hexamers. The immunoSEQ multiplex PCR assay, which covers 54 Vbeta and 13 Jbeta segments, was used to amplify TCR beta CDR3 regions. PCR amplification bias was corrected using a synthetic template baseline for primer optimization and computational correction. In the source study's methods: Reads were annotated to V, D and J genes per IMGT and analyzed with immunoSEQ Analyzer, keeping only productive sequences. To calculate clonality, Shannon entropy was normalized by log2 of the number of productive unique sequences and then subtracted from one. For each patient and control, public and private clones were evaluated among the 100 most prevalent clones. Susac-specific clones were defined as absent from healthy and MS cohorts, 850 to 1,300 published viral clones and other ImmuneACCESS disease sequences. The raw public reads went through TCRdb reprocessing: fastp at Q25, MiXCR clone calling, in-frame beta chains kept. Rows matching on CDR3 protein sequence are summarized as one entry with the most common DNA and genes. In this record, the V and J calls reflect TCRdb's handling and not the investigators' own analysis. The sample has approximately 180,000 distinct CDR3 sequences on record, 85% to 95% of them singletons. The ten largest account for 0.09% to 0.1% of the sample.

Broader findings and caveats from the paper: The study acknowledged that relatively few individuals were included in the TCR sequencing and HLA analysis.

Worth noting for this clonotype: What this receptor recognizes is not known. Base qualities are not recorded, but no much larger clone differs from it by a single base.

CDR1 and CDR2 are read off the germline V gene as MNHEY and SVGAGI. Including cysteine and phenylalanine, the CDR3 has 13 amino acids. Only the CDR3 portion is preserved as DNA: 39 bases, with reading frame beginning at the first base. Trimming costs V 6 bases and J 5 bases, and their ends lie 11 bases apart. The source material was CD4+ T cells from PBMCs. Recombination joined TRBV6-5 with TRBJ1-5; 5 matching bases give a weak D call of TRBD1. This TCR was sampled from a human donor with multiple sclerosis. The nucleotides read TGTGCCAGCAGCAGCTTCAGGGATCAGCCCCAGCATTTT. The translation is CASSSFRDQPQHF.